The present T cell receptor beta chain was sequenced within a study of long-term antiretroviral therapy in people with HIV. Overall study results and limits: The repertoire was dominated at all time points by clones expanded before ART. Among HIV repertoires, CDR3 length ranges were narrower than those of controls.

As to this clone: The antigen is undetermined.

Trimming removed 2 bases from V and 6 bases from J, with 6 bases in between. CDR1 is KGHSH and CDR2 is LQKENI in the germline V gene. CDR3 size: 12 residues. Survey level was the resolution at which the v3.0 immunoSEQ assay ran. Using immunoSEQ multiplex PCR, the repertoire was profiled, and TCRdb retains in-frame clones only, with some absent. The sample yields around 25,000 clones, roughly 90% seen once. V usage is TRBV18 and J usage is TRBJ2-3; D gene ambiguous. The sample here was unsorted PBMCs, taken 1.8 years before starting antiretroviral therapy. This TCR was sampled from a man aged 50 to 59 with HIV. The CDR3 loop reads CASSPSADTQYF. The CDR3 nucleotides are TGTGCCAGCTCACCATCTGCCGATACGCAGTATTTT.